This T cell receptor beta chain comes out of a study of blood T cells in healthy people across ages. Study results and caveats: PBMCs went unsorted, and a conclusive naive versus antigen-experienced comparison was therefore prevented.

The use of a sample-barcoded 5' primer and a J-beta primer mix characterized a second PCR of about 7 to 12 cycles. A tag from a template-switch adaptor with 12 random nucleotides marked each cDNA molecule. In TCRdb, the 5' RACE reads were re-called with MiXCR into one record per CDR3 protein. This table has about 830,000 distinct CDR3 sequences, 58% appearing once. As concerns this clonotype: What it recognizes is unknown.

V lost 6 bases and J lost 6, with 11 bases in between. The CDR3 spans 12 residues. Germline V gives CDR1 MNHEY, CDR2 SMNVEV (reference sequence). The V and J genes are TRBV27 and TRBJ1-2; D is uncertain. The origin of this receptor is a man aged 25 to 45 in good health. The material sequenced was blood. CDR3 residues: CASRLGVDGYTF. Written as DNA, the CDR3 is TGTGCCAGCAGGTTGGGAGTAGATGGCTACACCTTC.